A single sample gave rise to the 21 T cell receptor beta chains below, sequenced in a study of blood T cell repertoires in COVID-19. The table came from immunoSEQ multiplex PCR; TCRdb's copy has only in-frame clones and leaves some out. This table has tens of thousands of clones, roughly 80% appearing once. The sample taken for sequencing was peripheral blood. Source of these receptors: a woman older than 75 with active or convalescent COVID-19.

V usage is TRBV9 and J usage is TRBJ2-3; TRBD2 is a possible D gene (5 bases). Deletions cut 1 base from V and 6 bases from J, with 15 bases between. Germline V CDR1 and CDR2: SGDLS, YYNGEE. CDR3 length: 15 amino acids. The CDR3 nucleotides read TGTGCCAGCAGCGTATTTGGGATGTCGGGGGATACGCAGTATTTT. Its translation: CASSVFGMSGDTQYF.

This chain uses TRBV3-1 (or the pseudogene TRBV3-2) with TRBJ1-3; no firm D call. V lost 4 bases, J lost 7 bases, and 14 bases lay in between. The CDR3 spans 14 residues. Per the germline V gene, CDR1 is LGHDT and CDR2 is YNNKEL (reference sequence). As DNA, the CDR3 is TGTGCCAGCAGCCCCTCCGACGGGTGGAACACCATATATTTT. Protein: CASSPSDGWNTIYF.

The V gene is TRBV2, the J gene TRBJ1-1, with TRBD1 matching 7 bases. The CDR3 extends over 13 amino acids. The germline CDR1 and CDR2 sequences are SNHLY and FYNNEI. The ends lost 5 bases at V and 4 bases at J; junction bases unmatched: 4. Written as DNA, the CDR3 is TGTGCCAGCAGTCTTCGACAGGGCACTGAAGCTTTCTTT. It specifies CASSLRQGTEAFF.

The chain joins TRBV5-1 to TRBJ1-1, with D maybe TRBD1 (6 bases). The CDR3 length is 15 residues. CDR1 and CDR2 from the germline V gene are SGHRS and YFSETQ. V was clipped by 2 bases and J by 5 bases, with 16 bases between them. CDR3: CASSFDGGRSTEAFF. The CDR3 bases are TGCGCCAGCAGCTTCGACGGGGGGCGGTCGACTGAAGCTTTCTTT.

The CDR3 protein is CASSISLGRRGEQYF. CDR3 coding DNA: TGTGCCAGTAGTATTTCTCTCGGTCGCAGGGGCGAGCAGTACTTC. The V gene is TRBV19, the J gene TRBJ2-7; tentatively, D is TRBD1 (6 bases). This CDR3 has 15 amino acids. V shed 3 bases and J shed 6 bases, with 18 bases lying between them. The V gene's germline CDR1 is LNHDA and CDR2 SQIVND (reference sequence).

The CDR3: CASSPGVGSSEQYF. The CDR3 DNA sequence: TGTGCCAGCTCACCAGGTGTAGGGAGCAGCGAGCAGTACTTC. The gene calls are TRBV18 and TRBJ2-7; D is perhaps TRBD2 (5 bases). Germline V gives CDR1 KGHSH, CDR2 LQKENI. V was pared by 2 bases and J by 6 bases, with 14 bases between. The CDR3 runs 14 residues.

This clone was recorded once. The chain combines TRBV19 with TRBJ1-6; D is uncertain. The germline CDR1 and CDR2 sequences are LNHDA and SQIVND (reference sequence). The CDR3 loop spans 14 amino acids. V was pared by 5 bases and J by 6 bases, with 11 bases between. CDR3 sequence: CASSVGRSNSPLHF. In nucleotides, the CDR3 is TGTGCCAGTAGTGTAGGACGGAGTAATTCACCCCTCCACTTT.

Here the CDR3 reads CASSPLGSGNYGYTF. Here the CDR3 DNA reads TGTGCCAGCAGCCCCTTGGGGAGCGGGAACTATGGCTACACCTTC. The chain joins TRBV5-6 to TRBJ1-2; D remains ambiguous. The germline CDR1 and CDR2 sequences are SGHDT and YYEEEE. CDR3 length: 15 amino acids. Trimming took 4 bases from V and 2 from J, leaving 15 bases between them.

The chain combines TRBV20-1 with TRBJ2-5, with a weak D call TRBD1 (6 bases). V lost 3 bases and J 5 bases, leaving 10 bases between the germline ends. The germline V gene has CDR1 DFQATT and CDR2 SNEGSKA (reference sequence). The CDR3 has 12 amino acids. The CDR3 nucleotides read TGCAGTGCTAGTAACCAGGGGGAGACCCAGTACTTC. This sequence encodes CSASNQGETQYF.

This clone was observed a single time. DNA of the CDR3: TGTGCCAGCAGCACCCGGACTAGCGGGGCGGAGACCCAGTACTTC. Amino acids: CASSTRTSGAETQYF. The V call is TRBV7-9, the J call TRBJ2-5, with 12 bases identical to TRBD2. Trimming removed 5 bases from V and 5 bases from J; junction bases left unmatched: 6. The V gene's germline CDR1 is SEHNR and CDR2 FQNEAQ (reference sequence). There are 15 residues in the CDR3.

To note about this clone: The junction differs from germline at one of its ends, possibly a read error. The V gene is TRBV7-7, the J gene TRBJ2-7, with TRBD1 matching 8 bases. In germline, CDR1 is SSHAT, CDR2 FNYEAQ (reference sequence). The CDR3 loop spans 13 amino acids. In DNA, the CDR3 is TGTGCTAGCAGCCAGGACAGGGAGCACGAGCAGTACTTC. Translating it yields CASSQDREHEQYF.

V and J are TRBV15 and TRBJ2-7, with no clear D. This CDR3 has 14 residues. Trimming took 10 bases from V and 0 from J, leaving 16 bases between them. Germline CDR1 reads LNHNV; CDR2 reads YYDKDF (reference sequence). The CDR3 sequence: CAIRMELSSYEQYF. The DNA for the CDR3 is TGTGCCATCCGGATGGAGCTTTCCTCCTACGAGCAGTACTTC.

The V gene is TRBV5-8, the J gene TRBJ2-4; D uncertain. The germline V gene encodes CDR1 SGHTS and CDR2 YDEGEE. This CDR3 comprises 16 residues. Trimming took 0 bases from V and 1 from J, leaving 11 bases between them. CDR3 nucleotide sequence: TGTGCCAGCAGCTTGGACCCCATTGGCGCCAAAAACATTCAGTACTTC. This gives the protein CASSLDPIGAKNIQYF. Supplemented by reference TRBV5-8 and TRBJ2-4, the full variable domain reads EAGVTQSPTHLIKTRGQQATLRCSPISGHTSVYWYQQALGLGLQFLLWYDEGEERNRGNFPPRFSGRQFPNYSSELNVNALELEDSALYLCASSLDPIGAKNIQYFGAGTRLSVL.

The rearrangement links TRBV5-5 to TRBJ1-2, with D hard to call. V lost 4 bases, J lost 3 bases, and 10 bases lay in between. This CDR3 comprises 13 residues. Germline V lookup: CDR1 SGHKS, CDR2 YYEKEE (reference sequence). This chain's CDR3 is CASSPGDYYGYTF. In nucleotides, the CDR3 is TGTGCCAGCAGCCCCGGGGATTACTATGGCTACACCTTC.

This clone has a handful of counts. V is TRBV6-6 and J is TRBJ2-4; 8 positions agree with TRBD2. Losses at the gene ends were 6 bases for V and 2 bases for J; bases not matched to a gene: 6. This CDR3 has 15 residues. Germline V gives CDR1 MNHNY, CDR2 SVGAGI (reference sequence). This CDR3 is CASSQAGASKNIQYF. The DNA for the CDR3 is TGTGCCAGCAGCCAAGCGGGGGCATCCAAAAACATTCAGTACTTC.

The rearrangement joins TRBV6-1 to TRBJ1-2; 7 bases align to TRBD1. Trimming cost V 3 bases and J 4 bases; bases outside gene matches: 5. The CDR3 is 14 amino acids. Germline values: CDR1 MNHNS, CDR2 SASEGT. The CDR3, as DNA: TGTGCCAGCAGTGACCGGACAGGCAGCTATGGCTACACCTTC. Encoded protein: CASSDRTGSYGYTF.

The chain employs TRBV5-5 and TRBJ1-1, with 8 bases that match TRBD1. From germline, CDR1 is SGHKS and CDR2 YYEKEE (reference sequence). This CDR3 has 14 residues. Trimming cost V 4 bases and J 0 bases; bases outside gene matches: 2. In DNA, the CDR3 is TGTGCCAGCAGCCGACAGGGGATGAACACTGAAGCTTTCTTT. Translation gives CASSRQGMNTEAFF.

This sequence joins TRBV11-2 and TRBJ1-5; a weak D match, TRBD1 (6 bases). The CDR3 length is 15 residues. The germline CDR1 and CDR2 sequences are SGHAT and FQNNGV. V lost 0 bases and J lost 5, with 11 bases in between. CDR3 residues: CASSLDLQGYQPQHF. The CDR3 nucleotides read TGTGCCAGCAGCTTAGATCTACAGGGCTATCAGCCCCAGCATTTT.

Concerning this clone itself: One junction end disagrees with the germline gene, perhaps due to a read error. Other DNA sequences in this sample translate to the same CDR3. The CDR3: CASSRDYQETQYF. DNA for the CDR3: TGCGCCAGCAGTCGGGACTACCAGGAGACCCAGTACTTC. The chain has TRBV5-1 and TRBJ2-5; 7 bases line up with TRBD2. This CDR3 comprises 13 residues. Germline assignment: CDR1 SGHRS and CDR2 YFSETQ.

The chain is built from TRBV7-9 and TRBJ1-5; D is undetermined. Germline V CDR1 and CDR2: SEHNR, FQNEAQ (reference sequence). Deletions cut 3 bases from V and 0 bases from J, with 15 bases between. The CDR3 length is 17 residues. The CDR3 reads CASSFTDRGVSNQPQHF. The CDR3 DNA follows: TGTGCCAGCAGCTTTACCGACCGAGGAGTTAGCAATCAGCCCCAGCATTTT.

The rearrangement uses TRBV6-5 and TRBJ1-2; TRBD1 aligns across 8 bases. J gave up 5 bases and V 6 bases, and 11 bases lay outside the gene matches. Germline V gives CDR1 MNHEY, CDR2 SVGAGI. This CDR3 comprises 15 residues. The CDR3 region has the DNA TGTGCCAGCAGCGCCGCTGGACAGGGCGGGTATGGCTACACCTTC. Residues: CASSAAGQGGYGYTF.